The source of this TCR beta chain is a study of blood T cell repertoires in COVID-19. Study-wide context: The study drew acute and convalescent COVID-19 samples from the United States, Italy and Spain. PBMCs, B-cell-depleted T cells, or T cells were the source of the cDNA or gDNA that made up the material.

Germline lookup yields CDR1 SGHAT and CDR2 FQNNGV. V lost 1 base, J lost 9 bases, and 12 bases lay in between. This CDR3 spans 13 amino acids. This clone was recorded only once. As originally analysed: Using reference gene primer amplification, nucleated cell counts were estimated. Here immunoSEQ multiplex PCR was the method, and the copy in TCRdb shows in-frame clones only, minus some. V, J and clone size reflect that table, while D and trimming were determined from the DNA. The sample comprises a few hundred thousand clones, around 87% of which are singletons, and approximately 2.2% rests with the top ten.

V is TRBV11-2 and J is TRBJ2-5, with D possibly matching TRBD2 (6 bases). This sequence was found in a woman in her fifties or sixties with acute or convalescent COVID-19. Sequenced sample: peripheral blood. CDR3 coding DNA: TGTGCCAGCAGCTTAGCCGGGAGCAGGGCCCAGTACTTC. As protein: CASSLAGSRAQYF.